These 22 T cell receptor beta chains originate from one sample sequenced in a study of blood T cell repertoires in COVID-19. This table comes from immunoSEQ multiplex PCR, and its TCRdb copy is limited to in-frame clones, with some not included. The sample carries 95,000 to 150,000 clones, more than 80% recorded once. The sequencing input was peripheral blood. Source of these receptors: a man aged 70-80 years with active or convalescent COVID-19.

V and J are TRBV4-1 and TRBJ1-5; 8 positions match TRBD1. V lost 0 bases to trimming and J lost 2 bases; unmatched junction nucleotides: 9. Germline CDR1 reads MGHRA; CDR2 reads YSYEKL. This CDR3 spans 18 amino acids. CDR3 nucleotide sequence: TGCGCCAGCAGCCAAGAATTGATCGGACAGGGTGGCAATCAGCCCCAGCATTTT. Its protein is CASSQELIGQGGNQPQHF.

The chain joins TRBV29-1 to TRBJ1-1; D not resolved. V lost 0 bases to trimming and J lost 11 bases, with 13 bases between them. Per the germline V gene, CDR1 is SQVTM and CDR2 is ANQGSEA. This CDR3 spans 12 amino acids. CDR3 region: CSVEDQRRLAFF. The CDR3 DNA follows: TGCAGCGTTGAAGATCAAAGGAGACTGGCTTTCTTT. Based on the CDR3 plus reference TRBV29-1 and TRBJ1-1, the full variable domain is SAVISQKPSRDICQRGTSLTIQCQVDSQVTMMFWYRQQPGQSLTLIATANQGSEATYESGFVIDKFPISRPNLTFSTLTVSNMSPEDSSIYLCSVEDQRRLAFFGQGTRLTVV.

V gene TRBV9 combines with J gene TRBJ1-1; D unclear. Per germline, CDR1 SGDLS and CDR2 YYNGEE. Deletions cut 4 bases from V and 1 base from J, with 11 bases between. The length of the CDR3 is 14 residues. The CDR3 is CASSPEVENTEAFF. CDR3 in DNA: TGTGCCAGCAGCCCCGAGGTCGAGAACACTGAAGCTTTCTTT.

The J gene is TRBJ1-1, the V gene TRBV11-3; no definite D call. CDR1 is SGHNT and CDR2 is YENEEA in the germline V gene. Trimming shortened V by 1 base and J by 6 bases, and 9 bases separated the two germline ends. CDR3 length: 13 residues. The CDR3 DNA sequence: TGTGCCAGCAGCTTAGGGTCATCGGCTGAAGCTTTCTTT. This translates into CASSLGSSAEAFF.

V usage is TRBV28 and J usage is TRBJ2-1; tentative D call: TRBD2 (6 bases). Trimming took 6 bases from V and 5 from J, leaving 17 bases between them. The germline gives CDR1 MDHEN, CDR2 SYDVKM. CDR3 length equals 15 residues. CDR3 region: CASSSLLASNNEQFF. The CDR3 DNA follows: TGTGCCAGCAGCAGTCTCCTAGCGTCTAACAATGAGCAGTTCTTC.

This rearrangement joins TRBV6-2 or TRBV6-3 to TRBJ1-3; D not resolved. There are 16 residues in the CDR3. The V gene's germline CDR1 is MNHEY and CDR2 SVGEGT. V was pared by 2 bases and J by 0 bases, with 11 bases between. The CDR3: CASSYDLGFSGNTIYF. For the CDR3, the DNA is TGTGCCAGCAGTTACGATCTGGGCTTCTCTGGAAACACCATATATTTT.

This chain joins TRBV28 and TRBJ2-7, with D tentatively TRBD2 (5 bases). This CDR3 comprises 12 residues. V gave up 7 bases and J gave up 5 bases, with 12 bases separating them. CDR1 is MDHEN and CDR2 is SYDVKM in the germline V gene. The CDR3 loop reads CASNGNPDEQYF. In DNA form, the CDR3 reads TGTGCCAGCAACGGGAACCCCGACGAGCAGTACTTC.

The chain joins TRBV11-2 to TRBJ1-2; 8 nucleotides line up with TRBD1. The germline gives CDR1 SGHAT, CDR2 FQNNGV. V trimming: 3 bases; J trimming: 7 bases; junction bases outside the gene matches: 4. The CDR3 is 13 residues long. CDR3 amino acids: CASSFGQGGGYTF. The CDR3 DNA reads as TGTGCCAGCAGCTTCGGACAGGGAGGTGGCTACACCTTC.

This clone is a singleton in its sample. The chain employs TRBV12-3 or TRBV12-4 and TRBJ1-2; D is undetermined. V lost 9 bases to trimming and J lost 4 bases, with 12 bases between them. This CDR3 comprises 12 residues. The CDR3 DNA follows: TGTGCCAGTAGGAGTAGCCTCTATGGCTACACCTTC. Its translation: CASRSSLYGYTF.

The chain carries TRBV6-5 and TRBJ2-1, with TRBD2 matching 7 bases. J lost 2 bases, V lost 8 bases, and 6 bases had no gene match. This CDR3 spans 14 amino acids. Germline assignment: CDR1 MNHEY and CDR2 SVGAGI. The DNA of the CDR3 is TGTGCCAGCTTCGAGCGGGATCCCTACAATGAGCAGTTCTTC. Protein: CASFERDPYNEQFF.

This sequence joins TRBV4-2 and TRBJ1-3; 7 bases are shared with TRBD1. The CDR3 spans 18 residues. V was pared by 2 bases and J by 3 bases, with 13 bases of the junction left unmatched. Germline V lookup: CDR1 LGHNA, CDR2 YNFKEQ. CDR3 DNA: TGTGCCAGCAGCCAATTCCCGGGACAGCCCGGGCTTGGAAACACCATATATTTT. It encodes CASSQFPGQPGLGNTIYF.

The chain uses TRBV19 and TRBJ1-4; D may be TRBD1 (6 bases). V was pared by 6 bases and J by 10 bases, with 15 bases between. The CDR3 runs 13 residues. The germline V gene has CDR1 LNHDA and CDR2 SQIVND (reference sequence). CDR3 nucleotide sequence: TGTGCCAGTAGAGGGGGGGTAGCCGGAAAACTGTTTTTT. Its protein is CASRGGVAGKLFF.

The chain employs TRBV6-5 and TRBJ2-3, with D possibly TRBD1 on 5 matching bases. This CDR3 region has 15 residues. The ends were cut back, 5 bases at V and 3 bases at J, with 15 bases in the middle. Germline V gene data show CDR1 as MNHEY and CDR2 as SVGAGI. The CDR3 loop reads CASSSQGGITDTQYF. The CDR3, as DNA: TGTGCCAGCAGTAGCCAGGGTGGGATAACAGATACGCAGTATTTT.

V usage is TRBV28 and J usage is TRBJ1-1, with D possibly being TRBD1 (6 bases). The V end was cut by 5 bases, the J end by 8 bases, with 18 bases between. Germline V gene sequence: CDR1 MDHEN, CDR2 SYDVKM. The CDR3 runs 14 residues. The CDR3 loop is CASSPGTIHREAFF. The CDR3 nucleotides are TGTGCCAGCAGTCCGGGGACAATCCACCGCGAAGCTTTCTTT.

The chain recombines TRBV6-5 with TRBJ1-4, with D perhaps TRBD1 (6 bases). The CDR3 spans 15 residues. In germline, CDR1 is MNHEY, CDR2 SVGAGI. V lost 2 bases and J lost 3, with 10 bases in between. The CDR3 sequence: CASSYLGGANEKLFF. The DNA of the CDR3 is TGTGCCAGCAGTTACCTAGGGGGGGCTAATGAAAAACTGTTTTTT.

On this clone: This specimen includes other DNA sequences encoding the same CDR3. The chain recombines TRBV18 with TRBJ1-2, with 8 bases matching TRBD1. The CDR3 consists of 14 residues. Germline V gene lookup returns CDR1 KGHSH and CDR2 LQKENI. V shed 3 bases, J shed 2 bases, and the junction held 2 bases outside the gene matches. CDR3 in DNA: TGTGCCAGCTCACCCGGACAGGGCAACTATGGCTACACCTTC. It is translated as CASSPGQGNYGYTF.

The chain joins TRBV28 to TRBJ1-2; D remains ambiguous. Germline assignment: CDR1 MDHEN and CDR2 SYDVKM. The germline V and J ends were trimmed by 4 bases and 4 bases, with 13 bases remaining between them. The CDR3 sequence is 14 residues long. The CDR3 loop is CASSSLDFGYGYTF. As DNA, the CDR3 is TGTGCCAGCAGTTCCCTCGACTTCGGCTATGGCTACACCTTC.

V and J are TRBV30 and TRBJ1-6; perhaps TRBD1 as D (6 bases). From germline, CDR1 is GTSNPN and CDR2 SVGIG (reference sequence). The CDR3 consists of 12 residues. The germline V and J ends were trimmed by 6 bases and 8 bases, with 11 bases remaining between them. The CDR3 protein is CACRDMHSPLHF. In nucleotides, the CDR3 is TGTGCCTGCCGGGACATGCATTCACCCCTCCACTTT.

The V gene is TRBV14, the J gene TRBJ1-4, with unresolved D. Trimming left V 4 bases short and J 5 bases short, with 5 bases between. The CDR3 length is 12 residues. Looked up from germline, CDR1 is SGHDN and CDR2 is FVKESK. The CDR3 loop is CASSPQNEKLFF. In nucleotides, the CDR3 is TGTGCCAGCAGCCCCCAGAATGAAAAACTGTTTTTT.

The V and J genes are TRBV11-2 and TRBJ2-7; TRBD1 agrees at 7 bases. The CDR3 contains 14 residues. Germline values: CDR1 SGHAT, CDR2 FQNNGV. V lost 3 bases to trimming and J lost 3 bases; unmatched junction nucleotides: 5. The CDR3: CASSFLTGDYEQYF. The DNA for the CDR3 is TGTGCCAGCAGCTTTTTAACAGGGGACTACGAGCAGTACTTC. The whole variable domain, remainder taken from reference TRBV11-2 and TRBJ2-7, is EAGVAQSPRYKIIEKRQSVAFWCNPISGHATLYWYQQILGQGPKLLIQFQNNGVVDDSQLPKDRFSAERLKGVDSTLKIQPAKLEDSAVYLCASSFLTGDYEQYFGPGTRLTVT.

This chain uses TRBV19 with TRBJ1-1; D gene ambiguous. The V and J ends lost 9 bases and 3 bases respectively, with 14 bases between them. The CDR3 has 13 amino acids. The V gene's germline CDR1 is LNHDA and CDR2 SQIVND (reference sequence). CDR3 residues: CASLNPGYTEAFF. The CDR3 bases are TGTGCCAGCTTAAACCCGGGGTACACTGAAGCTTTCTTT.

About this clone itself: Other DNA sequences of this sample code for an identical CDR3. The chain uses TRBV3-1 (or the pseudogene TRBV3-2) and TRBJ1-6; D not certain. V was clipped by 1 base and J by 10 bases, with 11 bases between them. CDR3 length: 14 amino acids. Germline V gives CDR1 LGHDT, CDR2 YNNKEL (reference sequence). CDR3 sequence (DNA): TGTGCCAGCAGCCAAGGGGGAGGGAACTCACCCCTCCACTTT. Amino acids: CASSQGGGNSPLHF.